This T cell receptor (beta chain) derives from a study of early T cells in non-severe SARS-CoV-2 infection. About the research overall: The sequenced material was bulk RNA from unsorted whole blood, and its chains were unpaired. Study-wide findings and caveats: Reliance on VDJdb matching favored anti-spike CD8 responses; private and CD4 specificities were missed.

Each single cDNA molecule received a unique molecular identifier. MiXCR, applied by TCRdb to the 5' RACE reads, yields one record per CDR3 protein. The sample comprises some 26,000 distinct CDR3 sequences, 4.4% of which are singletons, and 11% rests with the top ten. This clonotype has ten or more counts. Its antigen is not known. Sequencing was performed on whole blood. The TCR sequence derives from an adult who was a healthcare worker with PCR-confirmed SARS-CoV-2 infection or an uninfected control (not recorded which).

This chain's CDR3 is CSASGTSGRAAYEQYF. As DNA, the CDR3 is TGCAGTGCTTCTGGGACTAGCGGGAGGGCGGCCTACGAGCAGTACTTC. V is TRBV20-1 and J is TRBJ2-7; 16 nucleotides align to TRBD2. This CDR3 has 16 amino acids. The trim removed 5 bases at V and 2 bases at J, leaving 6 bases unmatched. Looked up from germline, CDR1 is DFQATT and CDR2 is SNEGSKA (reference sequence).